Described below is a single TCR beta chain sequence and its context. Its recognized antigen is unknown. Per-base qualities were not stored, and no clone one base away is much larger. The germline V and J ends show losses of 0 bases and 2 bases respectively, and no gene match explains 2 bases of the junction. In the germline V gene, CDR1 corresponds to SGDLS and CDR2 to YYNGEE. The CDR3 runs 14 amino acids, cysteine and phenylalanine included. The DNA shown is the 42-base CDR3, in frame from base 1. This entry belongs to a study of blood T cell repertoires in COVID-19 (dated by TCRdb to about 2020). For context, the study as a whole: Samples from collaborators originated in the United States, Italy and Spain and spanned both the acute and convalescent phases of COVID-19. Subjects who had been exposed to COVID-19, were actively infected with it, or had recovered from it provided the deeply sampled blood TCRbeta repertoires that made up the dataset. A freely available public database, intended as a resource for researchers studying the immune response to SARS-CoV-2, is where the repertoires were released. Sample metadata almost always included a de-identified subject ID, COVID-19 status, age in years and sex. The samples were drawn from two sources: the first 160 participants of the ongoing ImmuneRACE study, and fewer than 1,500 subjects contributed by 6 global collaborators. The prospective study material was composed of cDNA or gDNA derived from T cells, B-cell-depleted T cells, or PBMCs. Where available, HLA class I and class II types were obtained from metadata supplied by the sample provider rather than from assay-based typing.

Study-wide findings and limitations: The quantity of clinical and demographic metadata differed by source and by participant and was supplied without curation.

TCRbeta CDR3 regions were amplified from genomic DNA using the immunoSEQ Assay, a bias-controlled multiplex PCR. For the original study's pipeline: Within the assay, amplification of reference gene primers was used to estimate how many nucleated cells each sample contained. To quantify the absolute abundance of each unique TCRbeta CDR3 rearrangement, sequence reads were collapsed and filtered. For each sample, productive Simpson clonality was calculated as the square root of Simpson's diversity index over productive rearrangements. TCRdb retrieved this table from immuneACCESS and kept in-frame rearrangements only. Not all clones are present; in checked studies, unresolved V genes account for under half, and no reason is known for the remainder. That table is the source of V, J and clone size, and D and trimming were worked out from the DNA. A total of about 180,000 clones appear in this sample, around 85% of them only once. The top ten clonotypes cover 6% to 6.5% of the sample.

Participants in the prospective study were enrolled through a virtual design, were aged 18 to 89 years, and lived in 24 United States geographic areas. To assign participants to cohorts, the prospective study relied on clinical history that participants themselves reported in a screening survey and a study questionnaire. Recovered participants in ImmuneRACE Cohort 3 were defined as having two consecutive negative NP/OP PCR tests, clearance from a healthcare professional, or resolution of symptoms. In the prospective study, mobile phlebotomists collected whole blood, serum and a nasopharyngeal or oropharyngeal swab from each participant. Over an approximately two-month period, participants in the prospective study had the option of providing additional blood draws and questionnaires. Blood samples from the prospective study were shipped frozen or at room temperature prior to DNA extraction.

What was sequenced was PBMCs or T cells enriched from blood (not recorded which). This sequence originates from a man aged 35-49 years who had recovered from COVID-19. This chain is built from TRBV9 and TRBJ2-7; a stretch of 7 junction bases matches TRBD1. The nucleotide sequence is TGTGCCAGCAGCGTAGGGGACAGCCCCTACGAGCAGTACTTC. It encodes CASSVGDSPYEQYF.